This T cell receptor (beta chain) was identified in a study of blood T cell repertoires in COVID-19. Study-wide context: PBMCs, B-cell-depleted T cells, or T cells provided the cDNA or gDNA that made up the material.

Sequenced by immunoSEQ multiplex PCR; TCRdb stores in-frame clones only, minus some. The data show around 160,000 clones, with 65% to 85% seen just once and 10% to 15% held by the top ten. The CDR3 loop spans 15 amino acids. The trim removed 5 bases at V and 3 bases at J, leaving 6 bases unmatched. Germline values: CDR1 SGHVS, CDR2 FNYEAQ. Sequencing was performed on peripheral blood. This TCR came from a man between 60 and 75 years old with active or convalescent COVID-19. This rearrangement joins TRBV7-6 to TRBJ2-3; 9 nucleotides align to TRBD2. CDR3 sequence (DNA): TGTGCCAGCAGCCCGCTAGCGGGATGGACAGATACGCAGTATTTT. Translated: CASSPLAGWTDTQYF. The entire variable domain, with the rest obtained from reference TRBV7-6 and TRBJ2-3, is as follows: GAGVSQSPRYKVTKRGQDVALRCDPISGHVSLYWYRQALGQGPEFLTYFNYEAQQDKSGLPNDRFSAERPEGSISTLTIQRTEQRDSAMYRCASSPLAGWTDTQYFGPGTRLTVL.